The text below deals with one TCR beta chain. TCRdb itself ran the reads through MiXCR, one entry per CDR3 protein. This sample yields more than 400,000 distinct CDR3 sequences, of which roughly 29% are seen a single time; 13% belongs to the top ten. This entry belongs to a study of T cell repertoires in cytomegalovirus infection. Study context: The public TCR beta signatures pointed to both CMV infection and matching HLA type.

The source is a human donor in good health (CMV status not recorded). Some clones in this sample may be carry-over from other donors' samples. The source material was PBMCs.

The CDR3 loop is CASSSRSSGISPYNEQFF. For the CDR3, the DNA is TGTGCCAGCAGCAGCCGTAGTAGCGGGATTAGCCCCTACAATGAGCAGTTCTTC. V usage is TRBV6-5 and J usage is TRBJ2-1; TRBD2 agrees at 8 bases. This CDR3 is built from 18 residues. V was clipped by 6 bases and J by 2 bases; unmatched bases: 15. Per the germline V gene, CDR1 is MNHEY and CDR2 is SVGAGI.